Shown below are 13 T cell receptor beta chains from a single sample sequenced in a study of T cells in women clearing cervical HPV infection. Only in-frame clones appear in the TCRdb table, and some are missing; sequencing was by immunoSEQ multiplex PCR. In all, the sample yields approximately 21,000 clones. Sequenced input: blood buffy coat. Receptor source: a woman between 18 and 69 years old with a cervical HPV16 infection that either progressed to CIN3+ or cleared (not recorded which).

Regarding this clone: Read coverage stops 3 residues before the CDR3 terminus; the germline J gene supplies the remainder. The chain uses TRBV7-2 and TRBJ1-1; D not resolved. V was clipped by 0 bases and J by 1 base, with 12 bases between them. This CDR3 is built from 16 residues. In germline, CDR1 is SGHTA, CDR2 FQGNSA. The DNA read from the CDR3 is TGTGCCAGCAGCTTAGCGAACTACGCGGGGAACACTGAA. Protein product: CASSLANYAGNTE. The complete CDR3 sequence is CASSLANYAGNTEAFF.

In regard to this clone: The CDR3 end lies 3 residues beyond the end of the read and is filled in from the germline J gene. The chain carries TRBV6-2 or TRBV6-3 and TRBJ1-3, with D uncertain. The CDR3 is made up of 14 amino acids. The V gene's germline CDR1 is MNHEY and CDR2 SVGEGT. V shed 6 bases and J shed 1 base, with 10 bases lying between them. This CDR3 reads CASSHPGSGNTIYF. Partial CDR3 DNA: TGTGCCAGCAGCCACCCGGGGTCTGGAAACACC.

The CDR3 DNA, read in part, is TGTGCCATCAGTGAGGCGCAGGAAGACACTGAA. It yields the protein CAISEAQEDTE. From start to end, the CDR3 is CAISEAQEDTEAFF. The chain combines TRBV10-3 with TRBJ1-1, with D hard to call. The missing CDR3 end, 3 residues past where the read stops, is filled in from the germline J gene. From germline, CDR1 is ENHRY and CDR2 SYGVKD. V lost 2 bases to trimming and J lost 3 bases, with 10 bases between them. The CDR3 contains 14 residues.

On this clone: The read stops 3 residues short of the end of the CDR3; the missing end is completed from the germline J gene. This chain uses TRBV11-3 with TRBJ2-1; D unresolved. V was cut by 8 bases and J by 0 bases, with 11 bases left in between. Germline values: CDR1 SGHNT, CDR2 YENEEA. The CDR3 length is 14 residues. This CDR3 reads CASSHISSYNEQFF. The CDR3 bases that were read are TGTGCCAGCTCGCACATCAGCTCCTACAATGAG.

The sequenced part of the CDR3 DNA is TGTGCCAGCAGCATGGGGACAGGGAGATCTGAA. Translation: CASSMGTGRSE. Given in full, the CDR3 is CASSMGTGRSEAFF. The chain recombines TRBV7-3 with TRBJ1-1; 9 bases agree with TRBD1. The read finishes 3 residues shy of the CDR3 end, and the germline J gene is used to complete it. The V gene end was trimmed by 5 bases and the J gene end by 6 bases; junction bases not matched to a gene: 7. CDR3 length equals 14 residues. Looked up from germline, CDR1 is SGHTA and CDR2 is FQGTGA.

CDR3 amino acids: CASSTRQTSTDTQYF. The part of the CDR3 DNA that was read is TGTGCCAGCAGCACGCGACAGACTAGCACAGATACG. The chain carries TRBV7-9 and TRBJ2-3; the D gene is possibly TRBD1 (5 bases). With the read ending 3 residues before the CDR3 end, the germline J gene is used to fill in that end. V lost 5 bases to trimming and J lost 0 bases, with 12 bases between them. CDR3 length equals 15 residues. CDR1 is SEHNR and CDR2 is FQNEAQ in the germline V gene (reference sequence).

For this clone: The read ends 3 residues early relative to the CDR3; the germline J gene fills the gap. The genes are TRBV5-1 and TRBJ2-5; 8 bases agree with TRBD1. The V segment lost 5 bases and the J segment 0 bases; nucleotides outside the gene matches: 9. Germline CDR1 SGHRS, CDR2 YFSETQ. This CDR3 comprises 16 residues. The CDR3 spells CASRYGDRGHQETQYF. The CDR3 DNA, read in part, is TGCGCCAGCAGATATGGCGACAGGGGACACCAAGAGACC. Full variable domain (outside the CDR3, taken from reference TRBV5-1 and TRBJ2-5): KAGVTQTPRYLIKTRGQQVTLSCSPISGHRSVSWYQQTPGQGLQFLFEYFSETQRNKGNFPGRFSGRQFSNSRSEMNVSTLELGDSALYLCASRYGDRGHQETQYFGPGTRLLVL.

Of note for this clone: The read stops 3 residues short of the end of the CDR3; the missing end is completed from the germline J gene. The V gene is TRBV6-2 or TRBV6-3, the J gene TRBJ2-7; the D gene is possibly TRBD2 (5 bases). CDR1 and CDR2 from the germline V gene are MNHEY and SVGEGT. The CDR3 is made up of 12 amino acids. V dropped 9 bases and J dropped 0 bases, with 9 bases sitting between them. CDR3 amino acids: CASGRASYEQYF. CDR3 bases read: TGTGCCAGTGGGCGGGCCTCCTACGAG.

Considering frequency, this clone is medium-sized. The sequence runs out 3 residues before the end of the CDR3; the remainder is reconstructed from the germline J gene. V and J are TRBV2 and TRBJ2-3; TRBD2 might be the D (7 bases). Germline assignment: CDR1 SNHLY and CDR2 FYNNEI. V was clipped by 4 bases and J by 5 bases, with 16 bases between them. CDR3 length: 15 amino acids. The sequenced CDR3 bases are TGTGCCAGCAGTGTTGAACGGGGGGCCGGAGATACG. Protein sequence: CASSVERGAGDT. The whole CDR3 protein reads CASSVERGAGDTQYF. Drawing the rest from reference TRBV2 and TRBJ2-3, the complete variable domain is EPEVTQTPSHQVTQMGQEVILRCVPISNHLYFYWYRQILGQKVEFLVSFYNNEISEKSEIFDDQFSVERPDGSNFTLKIRSTKLEDSAMYFCASSVERGAGDTQYFGPGTRLTVL.

As regards this clone: The CDR3 end lies 3 residues beyond the end of the read and is filled in from the germline J gene. The chain links TRBV2 to TRBJ1-4, with D possibly being TRBD1 (6 bases). The germline gives CDR1 SNHLY, CDR2 FYNNEI. CDR3 size: 13 residues. The CDR3 here is CASSLSGDSPLFF. CDR3 DNA, as far as it was read: TGTGCCAGCAGTCTGTCAGGGGATTCACCA.

In regard to this clone: Read data end 3 residues before the CDR3 end; the end is taken from the germline J gene. This chain connects TRBV5-6 to TRBJ1-1; D is undetermined. The CDR3 is made up of 12 amino acids. V lost 2 bases, J lost 7 bases, and 9 bases lay in between. Germline V gene lookup returns CDR1 SGHDT and CDR2 YYEEEE. CDR3 bases read: TGTGCCAGCAGCTTCACTGCGGGTGAA. It encodes CASSFTAGE. The entire CDR3 sequence reads CASSFTAGEAFF.

On this clone itself: The observed sequence ends 3 residues before the CDR3 terminus, with the missing tail filled in from the germline J gene. The V gene is TRBV19, the J gene TRBJ2-7; 9 bases are shared with TRBD1. The V gene end was trimmed by 2 bases and the J gene end by 5 bases; junction bases not matched to a gene: 7. Per germline, CDR1 LNHDA and CDR2 SQIVND (reference sequence). CDR3 size: 15 residues. The sequenced CDR3 bases are TGTGCCAGTAGTATACCCTCGGACAGGGGAAACGAG. Encoded protein: CASSIPSDRGNE. The whole CDR3 sequence is CASSIPSDRGNEQYF.

As for this clone: The CDR3 end is not reached by the read, which stops 3 residues before it; the germline J gene fills it in. The chain links TRBV19 to TRBJ1-5; TRBD1 aligns across 9 bases. From germline, CDR1 is LNHDA and CDR2 SQIVND (reference sequence). With V trimmed by 6 bases and J by 4 bases, 1 base remained unmatched. This CDR3 has 13 amino acids. The CDR3: CASSGTGNQPQHF. The CDR3 DNA, read in part, is TGTGCCAGTAGCGGGACAGGGAATCAGCCC.